This T cell receptor beta chain was retrieved from a study of blood T cells in healthy people across ages. The use of a sample-barcoded 5' primer and a J-beta primer mix characterized a second PCR of about 7 to 12 cycles. TCRdb re-derived calls from the 5' RACE reads in MiXCR, one entry per CDR3 protein. The repertoire consists of around 2 million distinct CDR3 sequences, with 35% to 50% occurring once and the leading ten covering approximately 22%. From germline, CDR1 is KGHDR and CDR2 SFDVKD. The V and J ends lost 4 bases and 2 bases, in that order; junction bases with no gene match: 7. The CDR3 consists of 17 residues. This clonotype turned up a few times.

The clonotype originates from a human donor in good health. This sequence joins TRBV24-1 and TRBJ2-3; 11 positions match TRBD2. Sequencing input: blood. For the CDR3, the DNA is TGTGCCACCAGTGAGCGTCTAGCGGGGGGATCCACAGATACGCAGTATTTT. It encodes CATSERLAGGSTDTQYF.